This TCR beta chain was found in a study of T cell responses to AZD1222 COVID-19 vaccine. The data were produced by immunoSEQ multiplex PCR, yet TCRdb's version contains in-frame clones alone and is incomplete. The sample has under 150,000 clones, 85% to 95% seen once; the top ten hold 1.5% to 2%. The CDR3 extends over 13 amino acids. V was pared by 4 bases and J by 7 bases, with 11 bases between. From germline, CDR1 is SGHTA and CDR2 FQGNSA. The sequence derives from an adult in good health. Material: peripheral blood, obtained on day 0 of AZD1222 vaccination. The chain is built from TRBV7-2 and TRBJ1-5, with a tentative D call TRBD1 (5 bases). The CDR3 DNA reads as TGTGCCAGCAGCTCGAGGGGTGGACAGCCCCAGCATTTT. It encodes CASSSRGGQPQHF.